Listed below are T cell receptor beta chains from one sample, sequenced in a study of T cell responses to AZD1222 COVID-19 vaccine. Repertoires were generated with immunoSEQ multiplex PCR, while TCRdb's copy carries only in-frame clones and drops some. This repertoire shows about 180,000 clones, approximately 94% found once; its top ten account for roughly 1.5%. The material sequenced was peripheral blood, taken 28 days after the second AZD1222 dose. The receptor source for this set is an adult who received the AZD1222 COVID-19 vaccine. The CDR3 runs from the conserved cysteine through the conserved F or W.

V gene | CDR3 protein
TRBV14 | CASSLQGNTEAFF
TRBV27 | CASSLSLAGGQSEQFF
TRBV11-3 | CASSLEATVHF
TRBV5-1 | CASSPGQSVGDSPLHF
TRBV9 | CASSVSTSRSTPIYF
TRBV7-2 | CATTRDEGKTQYF
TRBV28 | CASRKFRFAGPYEQYF
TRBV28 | CASSSSGTGHPGKLFF
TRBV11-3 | CASSLVGREFDEQFF
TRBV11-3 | CASSLFGDGVYEQYF
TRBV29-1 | CSVGPGTDTQYF
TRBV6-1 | CASSEVGSYEQYF
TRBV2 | CASRVRGGSGANVLTF